This TCR beta chain was captured by sequencing in a study of T cell responses to AZD1222 COVID-19 vaccine. Findings and caveats of the study: The study sampled repertoires only after the peak T cell response. Just a handful of AZD1222 recipients tested seropositive at baseline. Vaccine-associated CD4 TCRs ranged over spike, dominating at 160-218 and 743-854.

Method: immunoSEQ multiplex PCR; TCRdb's copy keeps in-frame clones and lacks some. The sample lists roughly 140,000 clones, under 95% occurring once. Comment on this clone: Its antigen is not identified.

CDR3 length: 15 amino acids. After removal of 4 bases from V and 6 bases from J, the junction contained 9 bases not matched to a gene. Germline assignment: CDR1 MRHNA and CDR2 SNTAGT. The sequence derives from an adult in good health. J is TRBJ1-2 and V is TRBV6-4; 9 bases align to TRBD1. The material sequenced was peripheral blood, taken on day 0 of AZD1222 vaccination. The CDR3 spells CASSGPGQGVDGYTF. CDR3 sequence (DNA): TGTGCCAGCAGTGGTCCGGGACAGGGAGTAGATGGCTACACCTTC.